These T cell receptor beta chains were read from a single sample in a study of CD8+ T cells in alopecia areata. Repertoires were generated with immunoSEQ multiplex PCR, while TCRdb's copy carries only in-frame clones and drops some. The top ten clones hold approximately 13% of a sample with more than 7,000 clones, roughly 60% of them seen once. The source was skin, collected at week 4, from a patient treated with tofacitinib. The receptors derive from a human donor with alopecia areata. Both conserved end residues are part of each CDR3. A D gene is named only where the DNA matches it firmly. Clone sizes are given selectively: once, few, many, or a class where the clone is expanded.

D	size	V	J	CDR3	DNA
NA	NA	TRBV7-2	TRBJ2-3	CASSSGPTDTQYF	TGTGCCAGCAGCTCGGGCCCCACAGATACGCAGTATTTT
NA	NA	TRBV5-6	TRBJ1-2	CASSWGSWGAGYRIRF	TGTGCCAGCAGCTGGGGGAGTTGGGGTGCTGGGTACCGGATCCGCTTC
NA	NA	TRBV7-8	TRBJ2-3	CASSTRHNSLYTDTQYF	TGTGCCAGCAGCACACGACACAACTCTCTTTACACAGATACGCAGTATTTT
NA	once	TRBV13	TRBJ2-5	CASSPPRGVELETQYF	TGTGCCAGCAGTCCTCCTCGGGGTGTCGAGCTAGAGACCCAGTACTTC
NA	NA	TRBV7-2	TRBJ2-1	CASSLVQAPGSYNEQFF	TGTGCCAGCAGCTTAGTCCAGGCTCCGGGCTCCTACAATGAGCAGTTCTTC
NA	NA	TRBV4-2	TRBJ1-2	CASSPVPGRYGYTF	TGTGCCAGCAGCCCAGTCCCCGGGAGGTATGGCTACACCTTC
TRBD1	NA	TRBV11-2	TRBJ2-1	CASSSEGVDRGSYNEQFF	TGTGCCAGCAGCTCGGAGGGGGTAGACAGGGGCTCCTACAATGAGCAGTTCTTC
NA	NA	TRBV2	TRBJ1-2	CASSELRSVNYGYTF	TGTGCCAGCAGTGAACTGAGGTCAGTCAACTATGGCTACACCTTC
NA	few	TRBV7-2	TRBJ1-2	CASSWGQSDGYTF	TGTGCCAGCAGCTGGGGGCAAAGTGATGGCTACACCTTC
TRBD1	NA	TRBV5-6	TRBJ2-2	CASSWTGFYTGELFF	TGTGCCAGCAGCTGGACAGGGTTTTACACCGGGGAGCTGTTTTTT